This section outlines one T cell receptor (beta chain) sequence together with its context. This sample was taken from a study of blood T cell repertoires in COVID-19. The wider study: COVID-19 samples, acute and convalescent, were from the United States, Italy and Spain.

Clones were read by immunoSEQ multiplex PCR, and TCRdb kept only the in-frame ones, dropping some. The profile shows 350,000 to 400,000 clones, roughly nine tenths of them singletons. Sample: PBMCs or T cells enriched from blood (not recorded which). This receptor was obtained from a woman aged 40 to 50 who had been exposed to COVID-19.

The CDR3 sequence is CAISESGTSGFRNEQFF. DNA of the CDR3: TGTGCCATCAGTGAGTCGGGGACTAGCGGTTTCCGGAATGAGCAGTTCTTC. The rearrangement joins TRBV10-3 to TRBJ2-1, with 11 bases lining up with TRBD2. Germline V gives CDR1 ENHRY, CDR2 SYGVKD. The CDR3 consists of 17 residues. The J segment lost 7 bases and the V segment lost 0 bases, leaving 8 bases of the junction unmatched.